This T cell receptor beta chain was identified during a study of control samples from healthy donors and cancer patients. Profiling relied on immunoSEQ multiplex PCR, and the TCRdb table lists in-frame clones only, not all of them. The data contain around 85,000 clones, roughly nine tenths of them singletons. Germline lookup yields CDR1 SGHRS and CDR2 YFSETQ. Trimming at V came to 4 bases and at J to 1 base, leaving 4 bases not matched to a gene. This CDR3 comprises 15 residues. The table lists this clone with a count of one. The chain is built from TRBV5-1 and TRBJ2-1; 8 nucleotides agree with TRBD2. Specimen: blood. The receptor was derived from a woman aged 55-70 years in good health. This chain's CDR3 is CASSQSGGSYNEQFF. The CDR3, as DNA: TGCGCCAGCAGCCAGAGCGGGGGTTCCTACAATGAGCAGTTCTTC.